The sequence of this TCR beta chain was determined in a study of technical replicates of blood from a few donors. V lost 7 bases to trimming and J lost 4 bases, with 17 bases between them. This CDR3 has 15 amino acids. The germline V gene encodes CDR1 LNHDA and CDR2 SQIVND (reference sequence). Produced via immunoSEQ multiplex PCR; TCRdb's table is partial and in-frame only. The sample consists of tens of thousands of clones, 94% of them appearing once. This sequence originates from a human donor in good health. The sample consisted of T cells isolated from PBMCs. The genes are TRBV19 and TRBJ2-1; no definite D call. The CDR3 here is CASTPRRLEYNEQFF. CDR3 DNA sequence: TGTGCCAGTACCCCACGTCGATTAGAATACAATGAGCAGTTCTTC.